These 8 T cell receptor beta chains were all obtained from the same sample, sequenced in a study of blood T cells in healthy people across ages. With a J-beta primer mix and a sample-barcoded 5' primer, a second PCR ran 7 to 11 cycles. Each CDR3 protein is one row after TCRdb ran MiXCR on the 5' RACE reads. The sample gives 800,000 to 950,000 distinct CDR3 sequences, under 35% of which show up once; roughly 10% is in the top ten. These data were likewise used in another study, on T cells of mothers and their children.

The sequenced sample was blood. The receptors here all came from a woman aged 40 to 50 in good health.

This clonotype was recorded a few times. The chain is built from TRBV4-3 and TRBJ2-3; 9 positions match TRBD2. This CDR3 spans 17 amino acids. Looked up from germline, CDR1 is LGHNA and CDR2 is YSLEER. The V segment lost 0 bases and the J segment 0 bases; nucleotides outside the gene matches: 4. The CDR3 nucleotides read TGCGCCAGCAGCCAAGAAGGCAGCGGGGGGAGCACAGATACGCAGTATTTT. Translated, it gives CASSQEGSGGSTDTQYF.

This clonotype was observed a few times. This chain joins TRBV7-3 and TRBJ1-2; a weak D match, TRBD1 (5 bases). Trimming shortened V by 5 bases and J by 7 bases, and 14 bases separated the two germline ends. The CDR3 covers 13 residues. The germline V gene encodes CDR1 SGHTA and CDR2 FQGTGA. The CDR3: CASSRTRDSGYTF. In DNA form, the CDR3 reads TGTGCCAGCAGCCGGACACGGGACTCTGGCTACACCTTC.

The genes are TRBV5-1 and TRBJ2-3, with D unresolved. The V and J ends lost 0 bases and 4 bases respectively, with 12 bases between them. Germline CDR1 SGHRS, CDR2 YFSETQ. The CDR3 is made up of 15 amino acids. As DNA, the CDR3 is TGCGCCAGCAGCTTGGTGGCAGTAGAGTCAGATACGCAGTATTTT. Translation: CASSLVAVESDTQYF.

The chain has TRBV7-3 and TRBJ2-3, with a tentative D call TRBD1 (6 bases). The CDR3 runs 11 residues. Trimming took 5 bases from V and 7 from J, leaving 7 bases between them. Germline CDR1 is SGHTA and CDR2 is FQGTGA. CDR3 in DNA: TGTGCCAGCAGCGGGGGCAATACGCAGTATTTT. This gives the protein CASSGGNTQYF. Variable domain in full (rest from reference TRBV7-3 and TRBJ2-3): GAGVSQTPSNKVTEKGKYVELRCDPISGHTALYWYRQSLGQGPEFLIYFQGTGAADDSGLPNDRFFAVRPEGSVSTLKIQRTERGDSAVYLCASSGGNTQYFGPGTRLTVL.

This clonotype was counted ten times or more. The chain joins TRBV28 to TRBJ1-3; D may be TRBD1 (6 bases). V was cut by 4 bases and J by 0 bases, with 13 bases left in between. The CDR3 runs 16 residues. Germline lookup yields CDR1 MDHEN and CDR2 SYDVKM. In nucleotides, the CDR3 is TGTGCCAGCAGTTCCCTCAGGGGCCCCTCTGGAAACACCATATATTTT. Its protein product is CASSSLRGPSGNTIYF. The entire variable domain, with the rest obtained from reference TRBV28 and TRBJ1-3, is as follows: DVKVTQSSRYLVKRTGEKVFLECVQDMDHENMFWYRQDPGLGLRLIYFSYDVKMKEKGDIPEGYSVSREKKERFSLILESASTNQTSMYLCASSSLRGPSGNTIYFGEGSWLTVV.

Concerning this clonotype itself: A much larger clonotype is one base distant, so this may be a read error. CDR3: CASSGPGTPGYNEQFF. The DNA for the CDR3 is TGTGCCAGCAGTGGCCCCGGGACACCCGGCTACAATGAGCAGTTCTTC. V and J are TRBV27 and TRBJ2-1; D is perhaps TRBD1 (6 bases). The CDR3 sequence is 16 residues long. V shed 5 bases and J shed 3 bases, with 17 bases lying between them. Germline CDR1 and CDR2: MNHEY and SMNVEV (reference sequence).

This chain connects TRBV29-1 to TRBJ2-3; the match to TRBD1 covers 7 bases. From germline, CDR1 is SQVTM and CDR2 ANQGSEA. This CDR3 comprises 16 residues. Unmatched junction bases numbered 11, after V lost 4 bases and J lost 1 base. Here the CDR3 reads CSVAPPNRGRTDTQYF. The CDR3 DNA follows: TGCAGCGTTGCCCCTCCCAACAGGGGACGCACAGATACGCAGTATTTT.

The chain is built from TRBV20-1 and TRBJ1-1, with TRBD1 matching 9 bases. Unmatched junction bases numbered 7, after V lost 3 bases and J lost 5 bases. CDR1 and CDR2 (germline): DFQATT, SNEGSKA (reference sequence). CDR3 length equals 14 residues. The CDR3 nucleotides read TGCAGTGCTAGGGACAGGGGTTATTGGACTGAAGCTTTCTTT. Translation: CSARDRGYWTEAFF.